This TCR beta chain was sequenced for a study of blood T cell repertoires in COVID-19. Across the whole study: The samples span acute and convalescent COVID-19 from the United States, Italy and Spain.

Some clones are missing from TCRdb's copy, which holds only in-frame ones; the method was immunoSEQ multiplex PCR. The repertoire holds some 220,000 clones, with around four fifths as singletons. CDR3 length: 14 amino acids. Germline V gene lookup returns CDR1 LGHDT and CDR2 YNNKEL (reference sequence). J was trimmed by 6 bases and V by 1 base; bases with no gene match: 3. This receptor was taken from an elderly woman with active or convalescent COVID-19. The sample consisted of peripheral blood. The chain uses TRBV3-1 (or the pseudogene TRBV3-2) and TRBJ1-5; 7 nucleotides agree with TRBD1. CDR3 bases: TGTGCCAGCAGCCAAGGTTCAGGGGGTCAGCCCCAGCATTTT. This sequence encodes CASSQGSGGQPQHF.